This T cell receptor beta chain was sequenced in a study of cytomegalovirus exposure and HLA in healthy donors. Study-level background: There were tens of millions of unique TCRs (from HLA-typed donors) in an early data release.

For this clone: Its antigen remains unknown.

Trimming took 5 bases from V and 4 from J, leaving 15 bases between them. This CDR3 spans 14 amino acids. CDR1 is PRHDT, CDR2 FYEKMQ, per germline (reference sequence). 60 Vbeta and 13 Jbeta primers were used in PCR. Per the original data handling: The count from a later analysis was about 80 million unique TCR beta chains, some 10 million of them shared. Repertoires were generated with immunoSEQ multiplex PCR, while TCRdb's copy carries only in-frame clones and drops some. The V and J calls and clone size were taken over from that table, and D and trimming were inferred from the DNA. The sample contains about 180,000 clones, roughly 80% of which appear only once. Study-level findings and limits: The availability of immune exposure information extended only to CMV serostatus. A later analysis reportedly found that, within productive TCRs, an Asian-associated ancestry cluster had fewer N-insertions than the mean observed across the roughly 630 donors.

The chain couples TRBV13 to TRBJ2-7; no firm D call. Specimen: PBMCs. The clonotype was recovered from a girl between 5 and 17 years old in good health and CMV-seropositive. DNA of the CDR3: TGTGCCAGCAGCCCAACCCCGCGTTCGTACGAGCAGTACTTC. This codes for CASSPTPRSYEQYF.